This TCR beta chain came from a study of blood T cell repertoires in COVID-19. About the research overall: Samples came from the United States, Italy and Spain, spanning acute and convalescent COVID-19.

CDR3 length: 12 residues. Germline V CDR1 and CDR2: MDHEN, SYDVKM. V was shortened by 3 bases and J by 2 bases, with 2 bases between the two germline ends. The method was immunoSEQ multiplex PCR; TCRdb's version includes in-frame clones alone and lacks a portion of them. The sample yields around 260,000 clones, approximately 89% seen once. This chain uses TRBV28 with TRBJ1-3, with no clear D. The sequence derives from a woman aged 50 to 60 with acute or convalescent COVID-19. The specimen sequenced was peripheral blood. CDR3 sequence: CASSFTGNTIYF. CDR3 nucleotides: TGTGCCAGCAGTTTCACTGGAAACACCATATATTTT. The full variable domain, its missing parts supplied by reference TRBV28 and TRBJ1-3, is DVKVTQSSRYLVKRTGEKVFLECVQDMDHENMFWYRQDPGLGLRLIYFSYDVKMKEKGDIPEGYSVSREKKERFSLILESASTNQTSMYLCASSFTGNTIYFGEGSWLTVV.